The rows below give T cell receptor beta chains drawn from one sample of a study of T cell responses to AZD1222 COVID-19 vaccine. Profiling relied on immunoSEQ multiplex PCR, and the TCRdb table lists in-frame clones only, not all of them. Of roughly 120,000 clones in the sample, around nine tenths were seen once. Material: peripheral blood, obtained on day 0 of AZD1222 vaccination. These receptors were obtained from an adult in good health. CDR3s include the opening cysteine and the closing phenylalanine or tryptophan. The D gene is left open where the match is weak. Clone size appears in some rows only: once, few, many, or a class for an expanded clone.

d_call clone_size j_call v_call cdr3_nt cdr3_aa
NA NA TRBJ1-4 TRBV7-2 TGTGCCTCTGGGGTCAAAGAAAAACTGTTTTTT CASGVKEKLFF
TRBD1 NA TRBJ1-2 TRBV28 TGTGCCAGCAGGACAGGGGGGAACTATGGCTACACCTTC CASRTGGNYGYTF
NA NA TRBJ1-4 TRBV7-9 TGTGCCAGCAGCCTTCCTCCGGGCTCCGAACTGTTTTTT CASSLPPGSELFF
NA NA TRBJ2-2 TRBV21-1 TGTGCCAGCAGCTCCGATCAGGGGCGGGCCGGGGAGCTGTTTTTT CASSSDQGRAGELFF
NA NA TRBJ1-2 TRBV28 TGTGCCAGCAGTCTCCGGACAGCCATCGGTACCTTC CASSLRTAIGTF
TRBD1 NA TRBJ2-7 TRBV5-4 TGTGCCAGCAGCACGGGACAGGGGGCGGGAGAGCAGTACTTC CASSTGQGAGEQYF
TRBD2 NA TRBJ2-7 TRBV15 TGTGCCACCAGCCTTACTAGCGGAACTTCCTACGAGCAGTACTTC CATSLTSGTSYEQYF
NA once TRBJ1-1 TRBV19 TGTGCCAGTAGTATTCCCCCGGCGAACACTGAAGCTTTCTTT CASSIPPANTEAFF
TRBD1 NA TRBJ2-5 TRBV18 TGTGCCAGCTCACCGACAGGGCGCGAAGAGACCCAGTACTTC CASSPTGREETQYF
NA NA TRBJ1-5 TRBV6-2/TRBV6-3 TGTGCCAGCAGTTACACCAATCAGCCCCAGCATTTT CASSYTNQPQHF
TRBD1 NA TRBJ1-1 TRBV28 TGTGCCAGCAGTGATATCGACAGGGGAAGGAACACTGAAGCTTTCTTT CASSDIDRGRNTEAFF
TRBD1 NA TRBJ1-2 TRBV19 TGTGCCAGTAGGCTCGGGACAGCTAACTATGGCTACACCTTC CASRLGTANYGYTF
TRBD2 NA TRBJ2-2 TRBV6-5 TGTGCCACAACTAGCGGGGCCGGCACCGGGGAGCTGTTTTTT CATTSGAGTGELFF
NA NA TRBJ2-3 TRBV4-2 TGTGCCAGCAGCCAAGAAACCGGGCGCCCAGATACGCAGTATTTT CASSQETGRPDTQYF
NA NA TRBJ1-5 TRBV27 TGTGCCAGCAGTTTAGGGCCGGGATCCCAAAGACAGCCCCAGCATTTT CASSLGPGSQRQPQHF
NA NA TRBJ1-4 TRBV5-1 TGCGCCAGGACTAACAGGGTCGAGGAAAAACTGTTTTTT CARTNRVEEKLFF
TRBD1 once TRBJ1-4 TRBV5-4 TGTGCCAGCAGCGCCGGGACAGGGCATGAAAAACTGTTTTTT CASSAGTGHEKLFF
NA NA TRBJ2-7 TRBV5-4 TGTGCCAGCAGCTTGGATAAACGCGAGCAGTACTTC CASSLDKREQYF
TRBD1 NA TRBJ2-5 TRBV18 TGTGCCAGCTCACCCCCCGGGACAGCTGAGACCCAGTACTTC CASSPPGTAETQYF
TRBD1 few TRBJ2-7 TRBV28 TGTGCCAGCAGTAATACCGGGACAGGGGCGTACGAGCAGTACTTC CASSNTGTGAYEQYF
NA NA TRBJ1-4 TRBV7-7 TGTGCCAGCAGGGCGGACAGTACGACTCCTTCCCTTAATGAAAAACTGTTTTTT CASRADSTTPSLNEKLFF
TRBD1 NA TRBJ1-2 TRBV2 TGTGCCAGCAGGGGGACAGGGGACCCTAACTATGGCTACACCTTC CASRGTGDPNYGYTF
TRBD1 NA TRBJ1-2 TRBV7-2 TGTGCCAGCAGCCCCAGAGGGCAGGGGGCGGGCGGCTACACCTTC CASSPRGQGAGGYTF
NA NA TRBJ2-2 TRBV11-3 TGTGCCAGCAGCTTCGGGACTCCCTTGGGGGAGCTGTTTTTT CASSFGTPLGELFF
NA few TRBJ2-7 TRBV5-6 TGTGCCAGCAGCTTAGGGCAGTCCTACGAGCAGTACTTC CASSLGQSYEQYF
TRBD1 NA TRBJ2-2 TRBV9 TGTGCCAGCAGCGTTCGACAGGGTAACACCGGGGAGCTGTTTTTT CASSVRQGNTGELFF
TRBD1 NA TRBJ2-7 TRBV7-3 TGTGCCAGCAGCCCGGGACAGGTCTACGAGCAGTACTTC CASSPGQVYEQYF
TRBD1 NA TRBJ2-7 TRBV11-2 TGTGCCAGCAGCTTGCTGACAGGGGAGTACGAGCAGTACTTC CASSLLTGEYEQYF
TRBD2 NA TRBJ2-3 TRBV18 TGTGCCAGCTCACCTCGGACTAGCGGGTATGGCACAGATACGCAGTATTTT CASSPRTSGYGTDTQYF
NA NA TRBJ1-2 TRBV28 TGTGCCAGCAGTTCTGGACCGGCCCGCTATGGCTACACCTTC CASSSGPARYGYTF
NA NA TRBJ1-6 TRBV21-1 TGTGCCAGCAGCAGTCCGGGACAGGTTTATAATTCACCCCTCCACTTT CASSSPGQVYNSPLHF